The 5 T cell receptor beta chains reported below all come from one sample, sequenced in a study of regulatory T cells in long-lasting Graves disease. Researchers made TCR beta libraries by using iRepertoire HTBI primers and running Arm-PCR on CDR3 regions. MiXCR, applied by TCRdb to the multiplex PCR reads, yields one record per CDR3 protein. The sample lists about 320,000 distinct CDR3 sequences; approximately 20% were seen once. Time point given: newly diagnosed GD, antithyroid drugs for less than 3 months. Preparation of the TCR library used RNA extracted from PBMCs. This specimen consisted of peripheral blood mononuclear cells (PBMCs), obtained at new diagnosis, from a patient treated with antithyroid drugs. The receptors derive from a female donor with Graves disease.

CDR3 sequence (DNA): TGCAGTGCTTCTAATACGCAGAGACCAGACCACGAGCAGTACTTC. Protein: CSASNTQRPDHEQYF. The genes are TRBV20-1 and TRBJ2-7; D is unresolved. The germline V gene encodes CDR1 DFQATT and CDR2 SNEGSKA (reference sequence). V lost 5 bases to trimming and J lost 5 bases, with 22 bases between them. There are 15 residues in the CDR3.

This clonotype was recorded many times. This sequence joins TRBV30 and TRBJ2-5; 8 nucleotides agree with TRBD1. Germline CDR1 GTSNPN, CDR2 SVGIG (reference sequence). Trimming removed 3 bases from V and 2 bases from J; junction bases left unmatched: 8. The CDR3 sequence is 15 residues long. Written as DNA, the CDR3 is TGTGCCTGGAGCCCTGGACAGGGAATTCAAGAGACCCAGTACTTC. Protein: CAWSPGQGIQETQYF.

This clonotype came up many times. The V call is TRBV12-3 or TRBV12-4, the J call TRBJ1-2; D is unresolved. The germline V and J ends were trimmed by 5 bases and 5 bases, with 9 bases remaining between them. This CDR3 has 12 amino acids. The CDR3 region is CASSPTGYGYTF. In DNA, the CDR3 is TGTGCCAGCAGTCCTACTGGGTATGGCTACACCTTC.

The CDR3 nucleotides read TGTGCCAGCAGCTTGCACGGGACAGGGGGTTTCGATACGCAGTATTTT. Amino acids: CASSLHGTGGFDTQYF. The V call is TRBV11-2, the J call TRBJ2-3; TRBD1 matches 11 bases. Looked up from germline, CDR1 is SGHAT and CDR2 is FQNNGV. The CDR3 is 16 amino acids. Trimming took 3 bases from V and 6 from J; bases not matched to a gene: 8.

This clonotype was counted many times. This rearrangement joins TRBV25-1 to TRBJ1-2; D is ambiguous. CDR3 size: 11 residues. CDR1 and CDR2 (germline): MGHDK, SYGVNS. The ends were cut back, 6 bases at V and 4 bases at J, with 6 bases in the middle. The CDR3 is CASSGLYGYTF. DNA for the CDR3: TGTGCCAGCAGCGGCCTCTATGGCTACACCTTC.